The following is a T cell receptor (beta chain) sequence with its context. As yet, its antigen is unknown. The sample belongs to a study of CD8+CD57+ T cells in acquired aplastic anemia. Overall study context: The average for DNA from sorted CD4+ and CD8+ cells was 3.2 ug.

Patients chosen for sequencing had shown CD8+CD57+ cell expansion by flow cytometry. Among the patients, all had severe acquired aplastic anemia. Study-wide results and limits: Patient and control CD8+ Simpson's diversity was not significantly different.

Genomic DNA, serving as template, underwent TCR beta VDJ and CDR3 profiling. TCRdb reprocessed the reads with MiXCR, giving one entry per CDR3 protein. The table includes about 150,000 distinct CDR3 sequences, 48% detected once. Source material: sorted CD4+, CD8+, or CD8+CD57+ T cells (not recorded which) from PBMCs. The TCR was taken from a human donor with aplastic anemia.

The DNA of the CDR3 is TGTGCCAGCAGTCCCACGGGACTAGCTTTCTACAATGAGCAGTTCTTC. Its translation is CASSPTGLAFYNEQFF. This chain connects TRBV12-3 or TRBV12-4 to TRBJ2-1; TRBD2 matches 9 bases. CDR3 size: 16 residues. J gave up 3 bases and V 5 bases, and 8 bases lay outside the gene matches.